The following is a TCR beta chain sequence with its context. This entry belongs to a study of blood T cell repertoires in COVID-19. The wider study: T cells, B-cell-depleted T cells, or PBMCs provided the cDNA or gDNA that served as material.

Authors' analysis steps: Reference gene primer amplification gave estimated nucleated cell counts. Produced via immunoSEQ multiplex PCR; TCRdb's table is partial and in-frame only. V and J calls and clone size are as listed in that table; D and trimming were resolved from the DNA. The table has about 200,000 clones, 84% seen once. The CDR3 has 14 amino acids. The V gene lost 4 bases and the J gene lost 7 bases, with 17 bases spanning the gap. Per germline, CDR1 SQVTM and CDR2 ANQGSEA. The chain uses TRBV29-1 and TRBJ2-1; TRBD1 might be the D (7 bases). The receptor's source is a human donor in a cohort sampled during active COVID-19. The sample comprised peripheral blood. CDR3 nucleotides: TGCAGCGTTGTTTCTTGGGCAGGGGGGAATGAGCAGTTCTTC. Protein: CSVVSWAGGNEQFF.